These 10 T cell receptor beta chains came from one sample sequenced in a study of T cell changes during pregnancy in multiple sclerosis (dated by TCRdb to about 2019). Library creation used the immunoSEQ multiplex PCR assay. TCRdb limited this immuneACCESS table to in-frame rearrangements with V and J called. A share of clones is missing; checked studies link under half to unresolved V genes, and the rest is unexplained. The sample profile shows 75,000 to 100,000 clones; 92% of them were found once. The ten largest clones take up about 2% of the sample. This specimen was peripheral blood, taken after pregnancy. All receptors derive from a female donor in good health, enrolled as a control in a pregnancy study.

The table lists this clone with a few counts. The rearrangement links TRBV7-9 to TRBJ2-3; D gene ambiguous. CDR1 and CDR2 (germline): SEHNR, FQNEAQ (reference sequence). V lost 10 bases to trimming and J lost 3 bases, with 5 bases between them. This CDR3 has 10 residues. Here the CDR3 DNA reads TGTGCCATCGGGACAGATACGCAGTATTTT. Its protein product is CAIGTDTQYF.

The gene calls are TRBV27 and TRBJ2-7; D might be TRBD2 (5 bases). CDR1 MNHEY and CDR2 SMNVEV come from the germline V gene (reference sequence). This CDR3 contains 11 residues. Trimming removed 5 bases at V and 7 bases at J, with 9 bases between. CDR3 amino acids: CASSPGWEQYF. The CDR3 region has the DNA TGTGCCAGCAGTCCGGGGTGGGAGCAGTACTTC.

This chain links TRBV6-1 with TRBJ2-3; tentatively, D is TRBD2 (6 bases). Between the trimmed V and J ends, which lost 0 bases and 2 bases, there was a span of 18 bases. This CDR3 has 18 amino acids. From germline, CDR1 is MNHNS and CDR2 SASEGT. CDR3 region: CASSEALLDYYNTDTQYF. The CDR3 DNA reads as TGTGCCAGCAGTGAAGCGCTCCTGGACTACTATAACACAGATACGCAGTATTTT.

This clone was counted a single time. J is TRBJ2-5 and V is TRBV27, with a tentative D call TRBD2 (6 bases). V was trimmed by 5 bases and J by 1 base, leaving 8 bases between them. The CDR3 runs 13 residues. Germline CDR1 and CDR2: MNHEY and SMNVEV (reference sequence). The CDR3 protein is CASSQGLQETQYF. For the CDR3, the DNA is TGTGCCAGCAGTCAGGGACTCCAAGAGACCCAGTACTTC.

This sequence joins TRBV7-3 and TRBJ2-7; 11 bases agree with TRBD1. This CDR3 region has 13 residues. The germline gives CDR1 SGHTA, CDR2 FQGTGA. J gave up 4 bases and V 8 bases, and 4 bases lay outside the gene matches. This CDR3 is CASGQGALYEQYF. CDR3 bases: TGTGCCAGCGGACAGGGGGCTTTGTACGAGCAGTACTTC. Supplemented by reference TRBV7-3 and TRBJ2-7, the full variable domain reads GAGVSQTPSNKVTEKGKYVELRCDPISGHTALYWYRQSLGQGPEFLIYFQGTGAADDSGLPNDRFFAVRPEGSVSTLKIQRTERGDSAVYLCASGQGALYEQYFGPGTRLTVT.

This clone was observed a few times. The chain employs TRBV28 and TRBJ2-1; 13 bases line up with TRBD2. This CDR3 region has 18 residues. The germline gives CDR1 MDHEN, CDR2 SYDVKM. V shed 4 bases and J 2 bases; nucleotides not matched to a gene: 8. CDR3 region: CASSSGTSGIIAYNEQFF. The CDR3 DNA reads TGTGCCAGCAGTTCGGGGACTAGCGGGATAATCGCCTACAATGAGCAGTTCTTC.

V and J are TRBV2 and TRBJ1-1; D possibly corresponds to TRBD1 (6 bases). Germline CDR1 is SNHLY and CDR2 is FYNNEI. V was clipped by 4 bases and J by 0 bases, with 9 bases between them. CDR3 length equals 14 residues. CDR3 sequence reads: CASSAGVMNTEAFF. The CDR3 DNA reads as TGTGCCAGCAGTGCAGGGGTTATGAACACTGAAGCTTTCTTT.

The chain is built from TRBV7-8 and TRBJ2-7; 8 bases agree with TRBD1. CDR3 length equals 16 residues. V gave up 4 bases and J gave up 5 bases; unmatched junction bases: 13. Germline V gene lookup returns CDR1 SGHVS and CDR2 FQNEAQ. The DNA for the CDR3 is TGTGCCAGCAGCTACCGCCGAGACAGGGGAGGAGACGAGCAGTACTTC. Residues: CASSYRRDRGGDEQYF. Drawing the rest from reference TRBV7-8 and TRBJ2-7, the complete variable domain is GAGVSQSPRYKVAKRGQDVALRCDPISGHVSLFWYQQALGQGPEFLTYFQNEAQLDKSGLPSDRFFAERPEGSVSTLKIQRTQQEDSAVYLCASSYRRDRGGDEQYFGPGTRLTVT.

The chain carries TRBV2 and TRBJ2-2, with D possibly being TRBD1 (6 bases). Trimming left V 6 bases short and J 6 bases short, with 8 bases between. Germline assignment: CDR1 SNHLY and CDR2 FYNNEI. The CDR3 sequence is 12 residues long. The CDR3 DNA is TGTGCCAGCAGACAGGGCCCCGGGGAGCTGTTTTTT. Encoded protein: CASRQGPGELFF.

The rearrangement uses TRBV27 and TRBJ2-7; 8 bases fit TRBD2. CDR3 length: 15 amino acids. The V gene's germline CDR1 is MNHEY and CDR2 SMNVEV (reference sequence). With V trimmed by 4 bases and J by 6 bases, 11 bases remained unmatched. The CDR3 here is CASSSLTSGGREQYF. The CDR3 coding sequence is TGTGCCAGCAGTTCCCTGACCTCGGGGGGGCGCGAGCAGTACTTC.